The clone carrying this T cell receptor beta chain has a handful of counts. Its antigen remains unidentified. The CDR3 is 12 amino acids. The ends were cut back, 3 bases at V and 6 bases at J, with 9 bases in the middle. CDR1 is SGHRS, CDR2 YFSETQ, per germline. This record comes from a study of cytomegalovirus exposure and HLA in healthy donors. At the level of the study: Membership in the Caucasian-associated ancestry cluster was found for around four fifths of around 380 genotyped donors.

Study results and caveats: A later analysis found common viral pathogens apparently linked to several of the most significant clusters. As a later analysis revealed, the rate of TCR association differed by HLA locus, with DRB1 most and HLA-C fewest. According to a later analysis, most TCR beta chains associated with CMV appeared HLA-restricted.

Both 60 Vbeta primers and 13 Jbeta primers went into the PCR. Profiled with immunoSEQ multiplex PCR; TCRdb holds only in-frame clones, not every one. The profile covers about 60,000 clones, with about 72% appearing a single time and approximately 3.5% taken by the ten largest. V is TRBV5-1 and J is TRBJ1-2; D not certain. The clonotype comes from a woman between 40 and 55 years old in good health and CMV-seropositive. The sample consisted of PBMCs. For the CDR3, the DNA is TGCGCCAGCAGCTATACTGCGGATGGCTACACCTTC. It is translated as CASSYTADGYTF.